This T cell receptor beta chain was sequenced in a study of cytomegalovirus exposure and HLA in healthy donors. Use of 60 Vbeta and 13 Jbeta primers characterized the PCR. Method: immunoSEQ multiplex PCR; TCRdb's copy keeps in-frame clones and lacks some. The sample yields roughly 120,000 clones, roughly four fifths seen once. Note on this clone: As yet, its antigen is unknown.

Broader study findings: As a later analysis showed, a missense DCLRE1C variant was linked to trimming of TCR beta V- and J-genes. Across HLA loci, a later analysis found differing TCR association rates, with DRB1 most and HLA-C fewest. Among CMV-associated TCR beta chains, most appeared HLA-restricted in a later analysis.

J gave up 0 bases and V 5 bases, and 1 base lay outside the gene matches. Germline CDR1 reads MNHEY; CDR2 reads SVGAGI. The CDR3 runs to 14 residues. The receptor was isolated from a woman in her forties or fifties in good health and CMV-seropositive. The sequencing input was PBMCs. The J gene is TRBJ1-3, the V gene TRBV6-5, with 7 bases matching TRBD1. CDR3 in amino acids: CASSTGVSGNTIYF. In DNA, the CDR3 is TGTGCCAGCAGTACAGGGGTCTCTGGAAACACCATATATTTT.